These T cell receptor beta chains were read from a single sample in a study of cytomegalovirus exposure and HLA in healthy donors. Produced via immunoSEQ multiplex PCR; TCRdb's table is partial and in-frame only. In the table there are about 140,000 clones, 70% to 80% of which are singletons. The sequencing input was PBMCs. Receptors were obtained from a woman between 18 and 30 years old in good health and CMV-seropositive. Both conserved end residues are part of each CDR3. Fields, in order: clone size, J gene, D gene, CDR3 length, V gene, CDR3 DNA, CDR3 protein. D genes are given only for firm matches. Expanded clones are given a class, and other clones once, few, many or no size at all.

size: .
J: TRBJ2-7
D: TRBD1
length: 16
V: TRBV28
DNA: TGTGCCAGCAGTTTACTCGCCGGGACAGGACCCTACGAGCAGTACTTC
CDR3: CASSLLAGTGPYEQYF

size: .
J: TRBJ1-1
D: .
length: 13
V: TRBV6-5
DNA: TGTGCCAGCAACCTACAGGAAAACACTGAAGCTTTCTTT
CDR3: CASNLQENTEAFF

size: .
J: TRBJ1-2
D: .
length: 15
V: TRBV5-5
DNA: TGTGCCAGCACCTTCAAGCCCTCAACTAACTATGGCTACACCTTC
CDR3: CASTFKPSTNYGYTF

size: few
J: TRBJ1-1
D: TRBD1
length: 21
V: TRBV13
DNA: TGTGCCAGCAGCTCGAGACAGGGGGCTAGGACCAATCAACCTATGAACACTGAAGCTTTCTTT
CDR3: CASSSRQGARTNQPMNTEAFF

size: few
J: TRBJ1-5
D: TRBD1
length: 14
V: TRBV7-8
DNA: TGTGCCAGCAGCTTGACAGGGGGCAATCAGCCCCAGCATTTT
CDR3: CASSLTGGNQPQHF

size: .
J: TRBJ2-7
D: .
length: 15
V: TRBV5-1
DNA: TGCGCCAGCAGCTTGGTTCTAGGAGGCTCCTACGAGCAGTACTTC
CDR3: CASSLVLGGSYEQYF

size: once
J: TRBJ1-1
D: TRBD1
length: 16
V: TRBV5-5
DNA: TGTGCCAGCATCCGGACGACGAGACAGGGGCCCACTGAAGCTTTCTTT
CDR3: CASIRTTRQGPTEAFF

size: once
J: TRBJ2-7
D: TRBD1
length: 14
V: TRBV2
DNA: TGTGCCAGCAAACCGGGACAGGGTAACTACGAGCAGTACTTC
CDR3: CASKPGQGNYEQYF

size: .
J: TRBJ2-5
D: .
length: 12
V: TRBV30
DNA: TGTGCCTCCTCGACGGAGCAAGAGACCCAGTACTTC
CDR3: CASSTEQETQYF

size: .
J: TRBJ2-7
D: .
length: 15
V: TRBV6-1
DNA: TGTGCCAGCAGTGAAGGGGGGACATTATCCTACGAGCAGTACTTC
CDR3: CASSEGGTLSYEQYF

size: .
J: TRBJ1-6
D: .
length: 15
V: TRBV7-6
DNA: TGTGCCAGCAGCTTGTGGAGCTCCTATAATTCACCCCTCCACTTT
CDR3: CASSLWSSYNSPLHF

size: .
J: TRBJ1-2
D: .
length: 12
V: TRBV30
DNA: TGTGCCTGGAACAGGGTCAACTATGGCTACACCTTC
CDR3: CAWNRVNYGYTF

size: .
J: TRBJ2-5
D: .
length: 16
V: TRBV19
DNA: TGTGCCAGTAGTCTCAAGTACATGGGGGGCCAAGAGACCCAGTACTTC
CDR3: CASSLKYMGGQETQYF

size: few
J: TRBJ2-5
D: .
length: 14
V: TRBV5-4
DNA: TGTGCCAGCAGCTCTCAGGGCCCTCAAGAGACCCAGTACTTC
CDR3: CASSSQGPQETQYF

size: .
J: TRBJ2-1
D: .
length: 13
V: TRBV27
DNA: TGTGCCAGCAGGACCATAACAGGGAAAGAGCAGTTCTTC
CDR3: CASRTITGKEQFF

size: .
J: TRBJ1-3
D: .
length: 13
V: TRBV19
DNA: TGTGCCAGTAGTTTCAACTCTGGAAACACCATATATTTT
CDR3: CASSFNSGNTIYF

size: .
J: TRBJ1-6
D: .
length: 15
V: TRBV19
DNA: TGTGCCAGTAGCCTCGACAGGTTTGATAATTCACCCCTCCACTTT
CDR3: CASSLDRFDNSPLHF

size: .
J: TRBJ2-7
D: .
length: 13
V: TRBV5-4
DNA: TGTGCCAGCAGCTCCTGGAGGGGCGACGAGCAGTACTTC
CDR3: CASSSWRGDEQYF

size: .
J: TRBJ2-1
D: TRBD2
length: 20
V: TRBV18
DNA: TGTGCCAGCTCACTGTTGGACGGAGAGAGGCTAGCGGGGGATACTCTGAAGCAGTTCTTC
CDR3: CASSLLDGERLAGDTLKQFF

size: .
J: TRBJ2-1
D: .
length: 14
V: TRBV11-2
DNA: TGTGCCAGCAGCTCCAACCAGGGGTGGAATGAGCAGTTCTTC
CDR3: CASSSNQGWNEQFF

size: .
J: TRBJ1-3
D: TRBD1
length: 16
V: TRBV5-1
DNA: TGCGCCAGCAGCACCGGGACAGGGGGCTCTGGAAACACCATATATTTT
CDR3: CASSTGTGGSGNTIYF

size: .
J: TRBJ2-7
D: .
length: 14
V: TRBV13
DNA: TGTGCCAGCAGCCAGTCAGGGGAGATCTACGAGCAGTACTTC
CDR3: CASSQSGEIYEQYF

size: .
J: TRBJ1-2
D: TRBD1
length: 13
V: TRBV4-1
DNA: TGCGCCAGCAGCCAGACAGGGGGCTCGGGCTACACCTTC
CDR3: CASSQTGGSGYTF

size: .
J: TRBJ1-4
D: .
length: 14
V: TRBV29-1
DNA: TGCAGCGTTGCTGACAGCTTCGTCGGTGAAAAACTGTTTTTT
CDR3: CSVADSFVGEKLFF

size: .
J: TRBJ1-4
D: .
length: 15
V: TRBV4-3
DNA: TGCGCCAGCAGCCAAGATTCCAGGTTTAATGAAAAACTGTTTTTT
CDR3: CASSQDSRFNEKLFF

size: .
J: TRBJ2-5
D: .
length: 15
V: TRBV4-1
DNA: TGCGCCAGCAGCCAAGTTGGGGGCCCGGGAGAGACCCAGTACTTC
CDR3: CASSQVGGPGETQYF

size: .
J: TRBJ2-7
D: .
length: 13
V: TRBV6-1
DNA: TGTGCCAGCAGGTACGGGAGCTCCTACGAGCAGTACTTC
CDR3: CASRYGSSYEQYF

size: .
J: TRBJ1-2
D: .
length: 15
V: TRBV11-2
DNA: TGTGCCAGCAGCGCGAGGTCCGGGTTTGACTATGGCTACACCTTC
CDR3: CASSARSGFDYGYTF

size: .
J: TRBJ1-3
D: .
length: 15
V: TRBV19
DNA: TGTGCCAGTTCGCCTTCCATGAGCTCTGGAAACACCATATATTTT
CDR3: CASSPSMSSGNTIYF

size: .
J: TRBJ1-3
D: TRBD1
length: 14
V: TRBV7-9
DNA: TGTGCCAGCCTTACGACAGGGTCTGGAAACACCATATATTTT
CDR3: CASLTTGSGNTIYF

size: .
J: TRBJ1-6
D: TRBD1
length: 15
V: TRBV5-1
DNA: TGCGCCAGCAGCTTGGAGGGACAGTATAATTCACCCCTCCACTTT
CDR3: CASSLEGQYNSPLHF

size: .
J: TRBJ2-7
D: .
length: 15
V: TRBV4-3
DNA: TGCGCCAGCAGCCAAGAATTCAGGGGCAGATACGAGCAGTACTTC
CDR3: CASSQEFRGRYEQYF

size: .
J: TRBJ2-5
D: .
length: 16
V: TRBV6-6
DNA: TGTGCCAGCAGTTACTCGATCCAGGGGTTAGGGGAGACCCAGTACTTC
CDR3: CASSYSIQGLGETQYF

size: .
J: TRBJ2-2
D: TRBD1
length: 17
V: TRBV9
DNA: TGTGCCAGCAGCGTAGAACAGGGGGCTTACTACACCGGGGAGCTGTTTTTT
CDR3: CASSVEQGAYYTGELFF

size: .
J: TRBJ2-1
D: TRBD2
length: 15
V: TRBV9
DNA: TGTGCCAGCAGCGTACTAGCGGGGATCGTAAATGAGCAGTTCTTC
CDR3: CASSVLAGIVNEQFF

size: .
J: TRBJ2-7
D: TRBD2
length: 19
V: TRBV9
DNA: TGTGCCAGCAGCGGCCAAGGGGGGACTAGCGGGGGGTCGTCCTACGAGCAGTACTTC
CDR3: CASSGQGGTSGGSSYEQYF

size: .
J: TRBJ1-5
D: TRBD1
length: 15
V: TRBV6-5
DNA: TGTGCCAGCAGTGGGGGACAGGGGCAAAATCAGCCCCAGCATTTT
CDR3: CASSGGQGQNQPQHF

size: .
J: TRBJ2-7
D: TRBD1
length: 14
V: TRBV19
DNA: TGTGCCAGTAGTATCGCGACAGGGGTGGGCGAGCAGTACTTC
CDR3: CASSIATGVGEQYF

size: .
J: TRBJ2-3
D: TRBD2
length: 16
V: TRBV30
DNA: TGTGCCTGGAGTCCCGGGACTAGCGGGGGGACAGATACGCAGTATTTT
CDR3: CAWSPGTSGGTDTQYF

size: .
J: TRBJ1-6
D: TRBD1
length: 15
V: TRBV9
DNA: TGTGCCAGCAGCCCCCGGGACAGGGACAATTCACCCCTCCACTTT
CDR3: CASSPRDRDNSPLHF

size: once
J: TRBJ1-5
D: .
length: 13
V: TRBV7-6
DNA: TGTGCCAGCAGCTTGAGGCGAGATCAGCCCCAGCATTTT
CDR3: CASSLRRDQPQHF

size: few
J: TRBJ2-7
D: TRBD2
length: 18
V: TRBV27
DNA: TGTGCCAGCAGCACCCCGAGGGCTAGCGGGGGTGTCTCCTACGAGCAGTACTTC
CDR3: CASSTPRASGGVSYEQYF